These 18 T cell receptor beta chains came from one sample sequenced in a study of CD8 T cells in Susac syndrome. Random hexamers were used to reverse transcribe the RNA input (about 0.5 to 1 ug). TCRdb fed the immunoSEQ multiplex PCR reads into MiXCR, producing one record per CDR3 protein. The sample shows a few hundred thousand distinct CDR3 sequences, more than 85% of them seen only once. The sample was CD4+ T cells from PBMCs. These receptor sequences come from a human donor with multiple sclerosis.

This sequence joins TRBV3-1 and TRBJ1-5; 7 nucleotides agree with TRBD1. The CDR3 runs 14 residues. V was pared by 4 bases and J by 7 bases, with 7 bases of the junction left unmatched. Germline CDR1 LGHDT, CDR2 YNNKEL (reference sequence). The CDR3 nucleotides read TGTGCCAGCAGCCTTGCAGGGGGGAAACAGCCCCAGCATTTT. Translated: CASSLAGGKQPQHF. Looking up the rest from reference TRBV3-1 and TRBJ1-5 gives the full variable domain: DTAVSQTPKYLVTQMGNDKSIKCEQNLGHDTMYWYKQDSKKFLKIMFSYNNKELIINETVPNRFSPKSPDKAHLNLHINSLELGDSAVYFCASSLAGGKQPQHFGDGTRLSIL.

This clonotype was recorded only once. The chain carries TRBV2 and TRBJ2-5, with TRBD2 identical over 7 bases. V shed 5 bases and J 9 bases; nucleotides not matched to a gene: 12. The CDR3 spans 14 residues. Germline CDR1 reads SNHLY; CDR2 reads FYNNEI. This CDR3 is CASSREGRPGAQYF. In DNA form, the CDR3 reads TGTGCCAGCAGTAGGGAGGGACGGCCGGGGGCCCAGTACTTC.

V is TRBV10-3 and J is TRBJ1-6; no clear D. Per germline, CDR1 ENHRY and CDR2 SYGVKD. Trimming removed 3 bases from V and 13 bases from J, with 13 bases in between. This CDR3 spans 13 amino acids. The CDR3 sequence is CAISDQAMGPLHF. The DNA of the CDR3 is TGTGCCATCAGTGATCAGGCTATGGGTCCCCTCCACTTT.

The chain joins TRBV21-1 to TRBJ2-2; the table's D call, TRBD2, has no DNA check behind it. TRBV21-1 is a pseudogene. The CDR3 has 15 amino acids. CDR3 protein: CASSARTGRTGELFF. The CDR3 coding sequence is TGTGCCAGCAGCGCCCGGACCGGGAGGACCGGGGAGCTGTTTTTT.

This chain links TRBV5-1 with TRBJ2-2; 7 bases align to TRBD1. Germline CDR1 is SGHRS and CDR2 is YFSETQ. The junction had 7 bases not matched to a gene; V was cut back by 1 base and J by 4 bases. The CDR3 runs to 16 residues. CDR3 nucleotide sequence: TGCGCCAGCAGCTTGACGACAGGGTCAGGCACCGGGGAGCTGTTTTTT. This sequence encodes CASSLTTGSGTGELFF.

This chain links TRBV28 with TRBJ1-5; D not resolved. There are 13 residues in the CDR3. Trimming left V 8 bases short and J 0 bases short, with 8 bases between. CDR1 and CDR2 (germline): MDHEN, SYDVKM. This CDR3 reads CASGVYSNQPQHF. The CDR3 region has the DNA TGTGCCAGCGGGGTGTATAGCAATCAGCCCCAGCATTTT.

This clonotype was detected only once. The V and J genes are TRBV12-5 and TRBJ1-1; D gene ambiguous. The CDR3 length is 15 residues. In germline, CDR1 is LGHNT, CDR2 FRNRAP. Trimming left V 2 bases short and J 5 bases short, with 15 bases between. DNA for the CDR3: TGTGCTAGTGGTTTGCCCCGCGAGGGTGCAACTGAAGCTTTCTTT. Amino acids: CASGLPREGATEAFF.

The chain employs TRBV29-1 and TRBJ1-4; D not certain. Germline assignment: CDR1 SQVTM and CDR2 ANQGSEA. V gave up 5 bases and J gave up 7 bases, with 17 bases separating them. CDR3 length equals 14 residues. The CDR3 DNA sequence: TGCAGCGTTCGGTTCAGAGGGCGTAGTGAAAAACTGTTTTTT. This encodes CSVRFRGRSEKLFF.

V gene TRBV14 combines with J gene TRBJ2-1, with 10 bases aligning to TRBD2. CDR1 SGHDN and CDR2 FVKESK come from the germline V gene. With 0 bases clipped from V and 9 bases from J, the junction kept 5 bases outside the gene matches. This CDR3 spans 15 amino acids. CDR3 sequence (DNA): TGTGCCAGCAGCCAAGAGTTAGCGGGGGGCGGTGAGCAGTTCTTC. Protein product: CASSQELAGGGEQFF.

As DNA, the CDR3 is TGCAGTGTCGGGAGGGATCGTCTCGAGCAGTACTTC. Its translation is CSVGRDRLEQYF. This chain links TRBV20-1 with TRBJ2-7, with 8 bases matching TRBD2. This CDR3 is 12 amino acids long. J lost 6 bases, V lost 7 bases, and 8 bases had no gene match. The germline V gene encodes CDR1 DFQATT and CDR2 SNEGSKA (reference sequence).

The V and J genes are TRBV30 and TRBJ2-7; D gene ambiguous. Per germline, CDR1 GTSNPN and CDR2 SVGIG (reference sequence). The CDR3 has 11 amino acids. Trimming stripped 2 bases from V and 3 bases from J, with 5 bases between. The CDR3 region has the DNA TGTGCCTGGAGTAGTCTCTACGAGCAGTACTTC. Its translation: CAWSSLYEQYF.

V gene TRBV12-3 or TRBV12-4 combines with J gene TRBJ1-1; 9 bases map to TRBD1. The J segment lost 5 bases and the V segment lost 6 bases, leaving 7 bases of the junction unmatched. The CDR3 sequence is 14 residues long. CDR3 residues: CASRQTGGGTEAFF. CDR3 sequence (DNA): TGTGCCAGCAGGCAGACAGGGGGTGGGACTGAAGCTTTCTTT.

The chain uses TRBV28 and TRBJ2-1; D is uncertain. Per the germline V gene, CDR1 is MDHEN and CDR2 is SYDVKM. This CDR3 has 13 residues. Trimming cost V 1 base and J 7 bases, with 8 bases left between them. The CDR3 DNA sequence: TGTGCCAGCAGTTTATTAGGCGTTAATGAGCAGTTCTTC. This sequence encodes CASSLLGVNEQFF. The whole variable domain, remainder taken from reference TRBV28 and TRBJ2-1, is DVKVTQSSRYLVKRTGEKVFLECVQDMDHENMFWYRQDPGLGLRLIYFSYDVKMKEKGDIPEGYSVSREKKERFSLILESASTNQTSMYLCASSLLGVNEQFFGPGTRLTVL.

The chain uses TRBV15 and TRBJ2-5; D may be TRBD1 or TRBD2 (5 bases each). The ends were cut back, 3 bases at V and 5 bases at J, with 22 bases in the middle. Germline assignment: CDR1 LNHNV and CDR2 YYDKDF (reference sequence). The CDR3 consists of 17 residues. Here the CDR3 reads CATSSPGTPLGLETQYF. In DNA form, the CDR3 reads TGTGCCACCAGCAGCCCCGGGACCCCCTTAGGGTTGGAGACCCAGTACTTC.

The rearrangement links TRBV27 to TRBJ1-2; D might be TRBD1 (5 bases). Germline lookup yields CDR1 MNHEY and CDR2 SMNVEV (reference sequence). The germline V and J ends were trimmed by 6 bases and 5 bases, with 22 bases remaining between them. The CDR3 is made up of 16 amino acids. CDR3 sequence reads: CASRTHRLTGSYGYTF. Written as DNA, the CDR3 is TGTGCCAGCAGAACTCACAGGCTCACCGGCTCTTATGGCTACACCTTC.

V and J are TRBV30 and TRBJ1-4, with D possibly TRBD1 on 5 matching bases. V was pared by 4 bases and J by 8 bases, with 17 bases between. This CDR3 region has 14 residues. The germline CDR1 and CDR2 sequences are GTSNPN and SVGIG (reference sequence). The CDR3 region is CAWMPGLIGEKLFF. The CDR3, as DNA: TGTGCCTGGATGCCGGGGCTAATTGGGGAAAAACTGTTTTTT.

This chain links TRBV7-9 with TRBJ2-3; D ambiguous. V was shortened by 2 bases and J by 2 bases, with 8 bases between the two germline ends. This CDR3 is 14 amino acids long. Germline V gene sequence: CDR1 SEHNR, CDR2 FQNEAQ (reference sequence). CDR3 nucleotide sequence: TGTGCCAGCAGCTTAAGCCTCTCCACAGATACGCAGTATTTT. This translates into CASSLSLSTDTQYF.

This clonotype has only a few counts. This chain uses TRBV6-6 with TRBJ1-5; D remains unclear. The CDR3 contains 15 residues. Deletions cut 5 bases from V and 3 bases from J, with 14 bases between. Germline V gene data show CDR1 as MNHNY and CDR2 as SVGAGI (reference sequence). CDR3 coding DNA: TGTGCCAGCAGTCCATCCGGTCCACTCAATCAGCCCCAGCATTTT. Its translation: CASSPSGPLNQPQHF.